The 30 T cell receptor beta chains below come from one sample, sequenced in a study of T cell changes during pregnancy in multiple sclerosis. Repertoires were generated with immunoSEQ multiplex PCR, while TCRdb's copy carries only in-frame clones and drops some. This table holds over 70,000 clones, about 94% found once. Specimen: peripheral blood, collected in the third trimester of pregnancy. The receptor source for this set is a female donor with multiple sclerosis, enrolled in a pregnancy study.

The chain links TRBV27 to TRBJ2-3, with D tentatively TRBD1 (7 bases). Germline CDR1 is MNHEY and CDR2 is SMNVEV (reference sequence). The V and J ends lost 5 bases and 1 base respectively, with 13 bases between them. This CDR3 is 15 amino acids long. CDR3 nucleotides: TGTGCCAGCAGTCGATTCAGGGGGGGCACAGATACGCAGTATTTT. It yields the protein CASSRFRGGTDTQYF.

This sequence joins TRBV7-8 and TRBJ2-7; perhaps TRBD1 as D (6 bases). CDR1 SGHVS and CDR2 FQNEAQ come from the germline V gene. The CDR3 extends over 14 amino acids. Trimming removed 0 bases from V and 7 bases from J, with 13 bases in between. CDR3 DNA: TGTGCCAGCAGCTTAGCGAGACAGGTTGTGGAGCAGTACTTC. Its protein is CASSLARQVVEQYF.

This chain connects TRBV4-2 to TRBJ2-7; D may be TRBD2 (5 bases). The germline V gene encodes CDR1 LGHNA and CDR2 YNFKEQ. The length of the CDR3 is 14 residues. Trimming removed 5 bases from V and 9 bases from J, with 20 bases in between. Here the CDR3 reads CASSLGSTTSRQYF. DNA for the CDR3: TGTGCCAGCAGCTTAGGGAGTACGACATCTCGGCAGTACTTC.

The genes are TRBV7-2 and TRBJ2-7; no clear D gene. The V end lost 3 bases, the J end lost 3 bases, and 9 bases lay between the germline ends. CDR3 length: 13 amino acids. The germline gives CDR1 SGHTA, CDR2 FQGNSA. The CDR3 region has the DNA TGTGCCAGCAGCTTTGGCCGACACTACGAGCAGTACTTC. Encoded protein: CASSFGRHYEQYF.

The chain joins TRBV7-9 to TRBJ2-2; 7 nucleotides match TRBD1. This CDR3 has 15 residues. The trim removed 6 bases at V and 4 bases at J, leaving 8 bases unmatched. In germline, CDR1 is SEHNR, CDR2 FQNEAQ (reference sequence). The CDR3 loop is CASSRQGGSTGELFF. DNA for the CDR3: TGTGCCAGCAGTCGACAGGGTGGGAGCACCGGGGAGCTGTTTTTT.

CDR3 bases: TGTGCCACCCGGAGGGGACTGAACACCGGGGAGCTGTTTTTT. It encodes CATRRGLNTGELFF. The V call is TRBV6-5, the J call TRBJ2-2; tentatively, D is TRBD2 (6 bases). V lost 10 bases to trimming and J lost 1 base, with 13 bases between them. Germline V gene data show CDR1 as MNHEY and CDR2 as SVGAGI. The CDR3 totals 14 residues.

The J gene is TRBJ1-1, the V gene TRBV11-1; D gene uncertain. V was shortened by 4 bases and J by 6 bases, with 15 bases between the two germline ends. Per the germline V gene, CDR1 is SGHAT and CDR2 is FQDESV (reference sequence). The CDR3 extends over 14 amino acids. CDR3 DNA: TGTGCCAGCAGCTCATACGGGGTCAAGGCTGAAGCTTTCTTT. It encodes CASSSYGVKAEAFF.

The chain carries TRBV18 and TRBJ1-2, with D possibly matching TRBD1 (6 bases). V was pared by 6 bases and J by 4 bases, with 24 bases between. There are 17 residues in the CDR3. Germline-derived CDR1 and CDR2 are KGHSH and LQKENI. The CDR3 sequence: CASSPLRPGTPGYGYTF. CDR3 nucleotide sequence: TGTGCCAGCTCCCCCCTGAGGCCCGGGACACCTGGCTATGGCTACACCTTC.

The CDR3 sequence: CASSDTNYGYTF. The DNA of the CDR3 is TGCGCCAGCAGTGACACTAACTATGGCTACACCTTC. The chain is built from TRBV4-1 and TRBJ1-2; D is uncertain. Germline-derived CDR1 and CDR2 are MGHRA and YSYEKL. The CDR3 is 12 residues long. The ends were cut back, 6 bases at V and 0 bases at J, with 5 bases in the middle.

The CDR3 sequence is CASSLTASNQPQHF. The CDR3 DNA sequence: TGCGCCAGCAGCCTGACAGCTAGCAATCAGCCCCAGCATTTT. The genes are TRBV4-1 and TRBJ1-5, with a possible D match to TRBD1 (5 bases). V lost 4 bases and J 0 bases, leaving 7 bases between the germline ends. This CDR3 has 14 residues. Germline V CDR1 and CDR2: MGHRA, YSYEKL.

The V and J genes are TRBV27 and TRBJ1-2; 11 bases line up with TRBD1. The CDR3 contains 16 residues. The V gene end was trimmed by 5 bases and the J gene end by 4 bases; junction bases not matched to a gene: 9. Germline V gives CDR1 MNHEY, CDR2 SMNVEV (reference sequence). In DNA form, the CDR3 reads TGTGCCAGCAGTCATCGGACAGGGGGCGGGGGCTATGGCTACACCTTC. This gives the protein CASSHRTGGGGYGYTF.

V gene TRBV27 combines with J gene TRBJ2-5; 9 bases fit TRBD1. Germline V gene lookup returns CDR1 MNHEY and CDR2 SMNVEV (reference sequence). V lost 5 bases, J lost 1 base, and 8 bases stayed unmatched. CDR3 length: 16 amino acids. This CDR3 reads CASSVGTGFVQETQYF. CDR3 nucleotide sequence: TGTGCCAGCAGTGTGGGGACAGGGTTCGTCCAAGAGACCCAGTACTTC.

The chain carries TRBV6-5 and TRBJ1-2; no reliable D call. Germline CDR1 reads MNHEY; CDR2 reads SVGAGI. V was trimmed by 2 bases and J by 0 bases, leaving 7 bases between them. The CDR3 has 14 residues. The CDR3 loop is CASSYLPTNYGYTF. CDR3 DNA sequence: TGTGCCAGCAGTTACCTCCCTACTAACTATGGCTACACCTTC.

This clone was seen once. This chain uses TRBV11-2 with TRBJ2-2, with D tentatively TRBD2 (5 bases). The CDR3 is made up of 15 amino acids. The ends were cut back, 3 bases at V and 6 bases at J, with 14 bases in the middle. Germline CDR1 and CDR2: SGHAT and FQNNGV. DNA of the CDR3: TGTGCCAGCAGCTTGGACGACTACGAACCCGGGGAGCTGTTTTTT. Encoded protein: CASSLDDYEPGELFF.

The chain combines TRBV2 with TRBJ2-7, with D possibly being TRBD1 (6 bases). V lost 8 bases and J lost 2, with 7 bases in between. CDR1 and CDR2 from the germline V gene are SNHLY and FYNNEI. The CDR3 contains 11 residues. Here the CDR3 reads CASGQTYEQYF. The CDR3 nucleotides read TGTGCCAGCGGACAGACCTACGAGCAGTACTTC. The full variable domain, completed using reference TRBV2 and TRBJ2-7, is EPEVTQTPSHQVTQMGQEVILRCVPISNHLYFYWYRQILGQKVEFLVSFYNNEISEKSEIFDDQFSVERPDGSNFTLKIRSTKLEDSAMYFCASGQTYEQYFGPGTRLTVT.

V and J are TRBV4-1 and TRBJ1-1, with D possibly TRBD1 on 6 matching bases. The CDR3 runs 14 residues. In germline, CDR1 is MGHRA, CDR2 YSYEKL. Trimming cost V 0 bases and J 11 bases, with 16 bases left between them. The CDR3 sequence: CASSQELGAVGAFF. Written as DNA, the CDR3 is TGCGCCAGCAGCCAAGAATTGGGGGCGGTGGGGGCTTTCTTT.

This chain uses TRBV20-1 with TRBJ2-5; the D is unclear. With 6 bases removed from V and 2 bases from J, the gap between germline ends came to 4 bases. Germline values: CDR1 DFQATT, CDR2 SNEGSKA (reference sequence). The CDR3 sequence is 10 residues long. CDR3 protein: CSAAQETQYF. The CDR3 DNA reads TGCAGTGCGGCACAAGAGACCCAGTACTTC.

This chain joins TRBV6-5 and TRBJ1-2; 8 positions agree with TRBD1. The CDR3 loop spans 12 amino acids. Germline V gene data show CDR1 as MNHEY and CDR2 as SVGAGI. With V trimmed by 7 bases and J by 7 bases, 5 bases remained unmatched. The DNA for the CDR3 is TGTGCCAGCACCCAGGGGGCGTCTGGCTACACCTTC. This codes for CASTQGASGYTF.

V usage is TRBV11-2 and J usage is TRBJ2-1; TRBD2 aligns across 10 bases. Trimming at V came to 7 bases and at J to 5 bases, leaving 5 bases not matched to a gene. The CDR3 is made up of 14 amino acids. CDR1 and CDR2 (germline): SGHAT, FQNNGV. The CDR3 protein is CASTQLAGNNEQFF. The CDR3 bases are TGTGCCAGCACCCAACTAGCGGGGAACAATGAGCAGTTCTTC.

CDR3 protein: CASSLGTLTEAFF. CDR3 coding DNA: TGTGCCAGCAGTCTCGGGACACTCACTGAAGCTTTCTTT. This chain joins TRBV27 and TRBJ1-1; D is perhaps TRBD1 (6 bases). V dropped 5 bases and J dropped 4 bases, with 11 bases sitting between them. Germline V gene data show CDR1 as MNHEY and CDR2 as SMNVEV (reference sequence). The CDR3 runs to 13 residues.

This rearrangement joins TRBV7-2 to TRBJ2-3, with no clear D. Trimming took off 1 base at V and 2 bases at J, with 4 bases between the two ends. The CDR3 runs to 13 residues. Germline V gene data show CDR1 as SGHTA and CDR2 as FQGNSA. CDR3 nucleotide sequence: TGTGCCAGCAGCTTAGTCTACACAGATACGCAGTATTTT. Translated, it gives CASSLVYTDTQYF.

The chain employs TRBV19 and TRBJ2-7; possibly TRBD2 for D (6 bases). CDR3 length: 15 amino acids. CDR1 is LNHDA, CDR2 SQIVND, per germline (reference sequence). Trimming stripped 4 bases from V and 7 bases from J, with 20 bases between. In DNA form, the CDR3 reads TGTGCCAGTAGTACTGAGGCGGGGCCACTGAGGGAGCAGTACTTC. This sequence encodes CASSTEAGPLREQYF.

The rearrangement links TRBV18 to TRBJ1-5, with D hard to call. The germline V and J ends were trimmed by 3 bases and 0 bases, with 9 bases remaining between them. This CDR3 has 15 amino acids. CDR1 is KGHSH and CDR2 is LQKENI in the germline V gene. CDR3 coding DNA: TGTGCCAGCTCACCCCGGGTTGATAGCAATCAGCCCCAGCATTTT. Amino acid sequence: CASSPRVDSNQPQHF.

This clone was found once. This chain links TRBV5-4 with TRBJ2-2; tentative D call: TRBD2 (6 bases). V shed 1 base and J shed 3 bases, with 10 bases lying between them. CDR1 and CDR2 from the germline V gene are SGHNT and YYREEE (reference sequence). The CDR3 covers 15 residues. Here the CDR3 DNA reads TGTGCCAGCAGCTTGACGATAGCGGACACCGGGGAGCTGTTTTTT. This codes for CASSLTIADTGELFF.

The rearrangement uses TRBV28 and TRBJ1-2; 11 positions agree with TRBD1. This CDR3 is built from 16 residues. The germline V gene has CDR1 MDHEN and CDR2 SYDVKM. After removal of 1 base from V and 6 bases from J, the junction contained 7 bases not matched to a gene. CDR3 in amino acids: CASSLSADRGPDGYTF. The CDR3 DNA reads TGTGCCAGCAGTTTATCCGCGGACAGGGGGCCAGATGGCTACACCTTC.

This sequence joins TRBV19 and TRBJ1-5; a weak D match, TRBD1 (6 bases). Per germline, CDR1 LNHDA and CDR2 SQIVND (reference sequence). Trimming left V 8 bases short and J 0 bases short, with 14 bases between. The CDR3 spans 15 residues. The chain's CDR3 is CASSRDKDSNQPQHF. The DNA of the CDR3 is TGTGCCAGTTCCCGGGACAAAGATAGCAATCAGCCCCAGCATTTT.

The V call is TRBV6-5, the J call TRBJ2-4; 8 bases match TRBD1. The V and J ends lost 7 bases and 4 bases, in that order; junction bases with no gene match: 3. Germline CDR1 MNHEY, CDR2 SVGAGI. This CDR3 contains 13 residues. The DNA for the CDR3 is TGTGCCAGCACGACAGGGGCAAAAAACATTCAGTACTTC. Translation gives CASTTGAKNIQYF.

The CDR3 region is CASSIGAYYEQYF. The CDR3 coding sequence is TGTGCCAGTAGTATTGGGGCTTACTACGAGCAGTACTTC. The genes are TRBV19 and TRBJ2-7; tentatively, D is TRBD1 (5 bases). Germline values: CDR1 LNHDA, CDR2 SQIVND (reference sequence). With 3 bases removed from V and 3 bases from J, the gap between germline ends came to 9 bases. The CDR3 is made up of 13 amino acids.

The chain is built from TRBV7-2 and TRBJ1-2, with 7 bases aligning to TRBD1. CDR3 length equals 13 residues. CDR1 is SGHTA and CDR2 is FQGNSA in the germline V gene. V trimming: 7 bases; J trimming: 0 bases; junction bases outside the gene matches: 2. CDR3 region: CASNDRANYGYTF. The CDR3 nucleotides read TGTGCCAGCAACGACAGGGCTAACTATGGCTACACCTTC. Full variable domain (outside the CDR3, taken from reference TRBV7-2 and TRBJ1-2): GAGVSQSPSNKVTEKGKDVELRCDPISGHTALYWYRQSLGQGLEFLIYFQGNSAPDKSGLPSDRFSAERTGGSVSTLTIQRTQQEDSAVYLCASNDRANYGYTFGSGTRLTVV.

The CDR3 sequence: CASSQERLRSNEQFF. In DNA, the CDR3 is TGTGCCAGCAGCCAAGAGCGTCTGCGTAGCAATGAGCAGTTCTTC. The chain carries TRBV14 and TRBJ2-1; D remains unclear. V gave up 0 bases and J gave up 6 bases, with 12 bases separating them. The germline V gene has CDR1 SGHDN and CDR2 FVKESK. The CDR3 loop spans 15 amino acids.